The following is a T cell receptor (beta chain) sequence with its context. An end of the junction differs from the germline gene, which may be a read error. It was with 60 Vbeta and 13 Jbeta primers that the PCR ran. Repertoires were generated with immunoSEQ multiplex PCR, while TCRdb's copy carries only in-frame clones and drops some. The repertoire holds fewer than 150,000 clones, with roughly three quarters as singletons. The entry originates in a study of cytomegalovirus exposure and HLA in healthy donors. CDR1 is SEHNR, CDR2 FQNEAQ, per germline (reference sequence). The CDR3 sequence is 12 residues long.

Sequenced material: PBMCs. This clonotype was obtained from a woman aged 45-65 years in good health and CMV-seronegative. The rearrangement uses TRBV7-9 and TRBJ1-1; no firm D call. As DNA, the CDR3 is TGTGCCAGCAGCATTGGTCCGGGGTCGAAAGTCTTT. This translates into CASSIGPGSKVF.